This T cell receptor (beta chain) comes out of a study of blood T cell repertoires in COVID-19. About the research overall: From T cells, B-cell-depleted T cells, or PBMCs came the material, which was cDNA or gDNA.

Original analysis: Reference gene primers were amplified, and this amplification served to estimate nucleated cell counts. The protocol was immunoSEQ multiplex PCR, while the TCRdb copy is restricted to in-frame clones and leaves out a portion. That table is the source of V, J and clone size, and D and trimming were worked out from the DNA. Altogether roughly 81,000 clones are present, roughly nine tenths being singletons, with the ten largest covering 1.9%. The CDR3 covers 16 residues. Trimming shortened V by 0 bases and J by 2 bases, and 13 bases separated the two germline ends. The germline gives CDR1 SGDLS, CDR2 YYNGEE.

Source material: peripheral blood. This sequence joins TRBV9 and TRBJ2-3; TRBD1 is a possible D gene (5 bases). This clonotype originated in a woman in her forties or fifties in a cohort sampled during active COVID-19. CDR3 sequence (DNA): TGTGCCAGCAGCGTAGGGGGCTTCCCCAACACAGATACGCAGTATTTT. Protein product: CASSVGGFPNTDTQYF.